These 12 T cell receptor beta chains share one sample of origin, sequenced in a study of blood T cells in healthy people across ages. PCR was performed a second time for about 6 to 12 cycles using a sample-barcoded 5' primer and a J-beta primer mix. TCRdb reanalysed the 5' RACE reads using MiXCR and keeps one entry per CDR3 protein. The sample includes around 1,900,000 distinct CDR3 sequences, roughly two fifths of them seen just once. Sample: blood. The receptors here all came from a human donor in good health.

This clonotype occurred a few times. This rearrangement joins TRBV20-1 to TRBJ1-1; tentative D call: TRBD1 (6 bases). The CDR3 runs to 13 residues. V was pared by 6 bases and J by 2 bases, with 13 bases between. CDR1 and CDR2 (germline): DFQATT, SNEGSKA (reference sequence). The CDR3 protein is CSAQQGRNTEAFF. The DNA of the CDR3 is TGCAGTGCGCAACAGGGCCGTAACACTGAAGCTTTCTTT.

In this sample, this clonotype turned up a few times. This chain joins TRBV29-1 and TRBJ1-2; the D is unclear. Germline CDR1 SQVTM, CDR2 ANQGSEA. The CDR3 is 14 amino acids. V shed 4 bases and J shed 4 bases, with 16 bases lying between them. The CDR3 is CSVVGLGQTYGYTF. CDR3 nucleotide sequence: TGCAGCGTTGTAGGTCTCGGGCAGACCTATGGCTACACCTTC.

The V call is TRBV7-9, the J call TRBJ2-7, with D uncertain. The germline V gene encodes CDR1 SEHNR and CDR2 FQNEAQ (reference sequence). The CDR3 is 12 amino acids. V shed 8 bases and J shed 0 bases, with 8 bases lying between them. In DNA, the CDR3 is TGTGCCAGCGCCTTAAACTCCTACGAGCAGTACTTC. Protein sequence: CASALNSYEQYF.

A note on this clonotype: One end of the junction fails to match germline, which may point to a read error. As DNA, the CDR3 is TGTGCCACCAGGGATTCTAAGGATACCTACGAGCAGTACTTC. Its protein is CATRDSKDTYEQYF. V usage is TRBV24-1 and J usage is TRBJ2-7; no firm D call. The germline V gene encodes CDR1 KGHDR and CDR2 SFDVKD. CDR3 length equals 14 residues.

The sample holds a few counts of this clonotype. The chain combines TRBV7-8 with TRBJ1-1; D is undetermined. The CDR3 length is 13 residues. V was cut by 1 base and J by 9 bases, with 12 bases left in between. Germline CDR1 is SGHVS and CDR2 is FQNEAQ. The CDR3 sequence: CASSLERTDQAFF. Here the CDR3 DNA reads TGTGCCAGCAGCTTAGAGCGGACGGACCAAGCTTTCTTT. Complete variable domain (other parts from reference TRBV7-8 and TRBJ1-1): GAGVSQSPRYKVAKRGQDVALRCDPISGHVSLFWYQQALGQGPEFLTYFQNEAQLDKSGLPSDRFFAERPEGSVSTLKIQRTQQEDSAVYLCASSLERTDQAFFGQGTRLTVV.

The chain has TRBV4-1 and TRBJ2-3; 14 bases line up with TRBD2. Germline V gene sequence: CDR1 MGHRA, CDR2 YSYEKL. CDR3 length: 19 amino acids. J gave up 0 bases and V 3 bases, and 8 bases lay outside the gene matches. CDR3: CASSQGTSGGDYSTDTQYF. CDR3 sequence (DNA): TGCGCCAGCAGCCAGGGGACTAGCGGGGGAGACTATAGCACAGATACGCAGTATTTT.

In the case of this clonotype: Just one base apart from a much larger clone, this may be a read error. The V call is TRBV20-1, the J call TRBJ2-6, with 9 bases aligning to TRBD1. CDR1 DFQATT and CDR2 SNEGSKA come from the germline V gene (reference sequence). This CDR3 comprises 14 residues. The CDR3 spells CSARDQQGANVRTF. The CDR3 DNA follows: TGCAGTGCTAGAGATCAACAGGGGGCCAACGTCCGGACTTTC.

The V call is TRBV5-1, the J call TRBJ2-1, with unresolved D. The germline gives CDR1 SGHRS, CDR2 YFSETQ. The CDR3 is made up of 15 amino acids. V lost 7 bases, J lost 6 bases, and 20 bases lay in between. In DNA form, the CDR3 reads TGCGCCAGCCGGCGGATGACCGAACCAACCAATGAGCAGTTCTTC. Protein sequence: CASRRMTEPTNEQFF. Full variable domain (outside the CDR3, taken from reference TRBV5-1 and TRBJ2-1): KAGVTQTPRYLIKTRGQQVTLSCSPISGHRSVSWYQQTPGQGLQFLFEYFSETQRNKGNFPGRFSGRQFSNSRSEMNVSTLELGDSALYLCASRRMTEPTNEQFFGPGTRLTVL.

This sequence joins TRBV6-5 and TRBJ2-3, with a tentative D call TRBD2 (6 bases). Per germline, CDR1 MNHEY and CDR2 SVGAGI. V was shortened by 0 bases and J by 6 bases, with 13 bases between the two germline ends. The CDR3 is 15 amino acids. CDR3 in DNA: TGTGCCAGCAGTTACTCGGGCAGGGAGGCGGATACGCAGTATTTT. Encoded protein: CASSYSGREADTQYF.

V gene TRBV29-1 combines with J gene TRBJ2-1, with 8 bases lining up with TRBD1. The germline V gene has CDR1 SQVTM and CDR2 ANQGSEA. After removal of 5 bases from V and 3 bases from J, the junction contained 9 bases not matched to a gene. The CDR3 covers 15 residues. The CDR3 nucleotides read TGCAGCGTTAAGGACAGGGTTTGGGACTACAATGAGCAGTTCTTC. As protein: CSVKDRVWDYNEQFF.

There are a few counts of this clonotype. The chain combines TRBV7-6 with TRBJ2-4; D is perhaps TRBD2 (6 bases). The better agreement between TRBJ2-7 and the DNA end casts doubt on the J call. Germline V gene data show CDR1 as SGHVS and CDR2 as FNYEAQ. This CDR3 is built from 14 residues. As DNA, the CDR3 is TGTGCCAGCAGCTCCGGAGGGCAATTCAGCGAGCAGTACTTC. Its translation is CASSSGGQFSEQYF.

There are a few counts of this clonotype. This sequence joins TRBV12-3 or TRBV12-4 and TRBJ2-5; D gene uncertain. The CDR3 consists of 14 residues. Trimming removed 6 bases from V and 2 bases from J, with 13 bases in between. The CDR3 region is CASSIDTPQETQYF. The DNA for the CDR3 is TGTGCCAGCAGCATAGACACTCCACAAGAGACCCAGTACTTC.